This T cell receptor (beta chain) was profiled in a study of blood T cell repertoires in COVID-19. Study context: T cells, B-cell-depleted T cells, or PBMCs supplied cDNA or gDNA.

In the authors' methods: Nucleated cell counts were estimated from reference gene primer amplification. Produced via immunoSEQ multiplex PCR; TCRdb's table is partial and in-frame only. That table is the source of V, J and clone size, and D and trimming were worked out from the DNA. The sample includes approximately 130,000 clones, approximately 90% of them seen just once. This sequence was found in a human donor in a cohort sampled during active COVID-19. The source material was peripheral blood.

CDR3 loop: CASSLGAGRLETQYF. CDR3 bases: TGTGCCAGCAGCTTAGGGGCAGGGAGGCTGGAGACCCAGTACTTC. V gene TRBV11-2 combines with J gene TRBJ2-5, with D possibly being TRBD2 (6 bases). CDR3 size: 15 residues. CDR1 and CDR2 (germline): SGHAT, FQNNGV. Between the trimmed V and J ends, which lost 1 base and 5 bases, there was a span of 14 bases.